In its sample, the clone carrying this TCR beta chain was seen many times. Its antigen remains unknown. Patients aged 18 to 65 had newly diagnosed hyperthyroidism that had lasted under 2 months. This sample is drawn from a study of T cells in Graves' hyperthyroidism and ophthalmopathy. At the level of the study: Peripheral blood sampling occurred at initial diagnosis, before any treatment.

RNA transcripts were the template for amplifying TCR beta CDR3 regions. The HTBI primer set was used in a first-round RT-PCR of the TCR CDR3. MiXCR was run by TCRdb on the multiplex PCR reads, yielding one entry per CDR3 protein. The data contain about 690,000 distinct CDR3 sequences, 15% to 20% of them singletons. Study-level points and caveats: Expanded thyroid clonotypes (above 0.001) were mostly also found in blood. By a 13 V-J model, ophthalmopathy was set apart from stable hyperthyroidism.

Germline loops: CDR1 ENHRY, CDR2 SYGVKD. The CDR3 spans 14 residues. The V gene lost 10 bases and the J gene lost 0 bases, with 13 bases spanning the gap. Input material: blood. The gene calls are TRBV10-3 and TRBJ2-1; weak D call: TRBD2 (5 bases). This sequence was found in a man in his fifties or sixties with Graves' hyperthyroidism. The CDR3 protein is CATRGSSSYNEQFF. The CDR3 DNA sequence: TGTGCCACCCGCGGGTCAAGCTCCTACAATGAGCAGTTCTTC.